The 5 T cell receptor beta chains reported below all come from one sample, sequenced in a study of human T cells and chemical hapten exposure. Time point meaning: patch test 1, 2 weeks after DPC sensitization. Treatment defined: therapeutic diphenylcyclopropenone sensitization with weekly scalp DPC. MiXCR, run by TCRdb on the RACE reads, gives a single entry per CDR3 protein. The profile shows 75,000 to 95,000 distinct CDR3 sequences, approximately 10% of them singletons. The material sequenced was whole blood, taken in connection with sensitization to the hapten diphenylcyclopropenone (DPC). The source is a woman in her fifties or sixties with alopecia areata. Some clones in this sample may be carry-over from other donors' samples.

This clonotype was counted only a few times. The chain is built from TRBV4-1 and TRBJ2-2; TRBD2 matches at 7 bases. The CDR3 runs to 14 residues. Per the germline V gene, CDR1 is MGHRA and CDR2 is YSYEKL. V lost 3 bases and J lost 3; bases outside the gene matches: 1. CDR3 loop: CASSQTSYTGELFF. CDR3 coding DNA: TGCGCCAGCAGCCAGACTAGCTACACCGGGGAGCTGTTTTTT.

There are many counts of this clonotype. This chain links TRBV29-1 with TRBJ1-2; D uncertain. V lost 4 bases, J lost 4 bases, and 7 bases lay in between. Germline values: CDR1 SQVTM, CDR2 ANQGSEA. This CDR3 has 11 amino acids. The CDR3 loop reads CSVVRSYGYTF. CDR3 DNA sequence: TGCAGCGTTGTAAGGAGCTATGGCTACACCTTC.

The chain carries TRBV20-1 and TRBJ2-3, with D uncertain. CDR1 and CDR2 (germline): DFQATT, SNEGSKA (reference sequence). With 7 bases removed from V and 5 bases from J, the gap between germline ends came to 7 bases. CDR3 length: 10 amino acids. CDR3 DNA sequence: TGCAGTGTATCGAGAGATACGCAGTATTTT. Translating it yields CSVSRDTQYF.

This clonotype has at least ten counts. The chain uses TRBV10-2 and TRBJ2-2; D is unresolved. This CDR3 has 14 amino acids. Germline-derived CDR1 and CDR2 are WSHSY and SAAADI. V was trimmed by 4 bases and J by 3 bases, leaving 9 bases between them. CDR3 in amino acids: CASSVPAHTGELFF. CDR3 nucleotide sequence: TGCGCCAGCAGTGTGCCTGCCCACACCGGGGAGCTGTTTTTT.

The chain carries TRBV2 and TRBJ2-5, with 9 bases matching TRBD2. CDR1 SNHLY and CDR2 FYNNEI come from the germline V gene. Unmatched junction bases numbered 4, after V lost 4 bases and J lost 4 bases. This CDR3 has 14 residues. CDR3 nucleotide sequence: TGTGCCAGCAGTGGCGGGGGGGCCGCAGAGACCCAGTACTTC. It is translated as CASSGGGAAETQYF.